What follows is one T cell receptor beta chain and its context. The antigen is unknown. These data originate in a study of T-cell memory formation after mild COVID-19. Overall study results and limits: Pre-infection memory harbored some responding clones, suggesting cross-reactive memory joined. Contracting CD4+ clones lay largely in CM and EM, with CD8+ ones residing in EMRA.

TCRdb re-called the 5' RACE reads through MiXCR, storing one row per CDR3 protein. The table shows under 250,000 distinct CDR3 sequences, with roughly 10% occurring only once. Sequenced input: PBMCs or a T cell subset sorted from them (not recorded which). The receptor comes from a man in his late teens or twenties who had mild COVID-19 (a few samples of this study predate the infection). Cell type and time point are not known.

Written as DNA, the CDR3 is TGTGCCAGCAGCGTAGAAAGCGCGGGGCAGCCCCAGCATTTT. As protein: CASSVESAGQPQHF. The chain employs TRBV9 and TRBJ1-5; D call uncertain. V was trimmed by 0 bases and J by 7 bases, leaving 11 bases between them. The CDR3 totals 14 residues. Per the germline V gene, CDR1 is SGDLS and CDR2 is YYNGEE. The complete variable domain, with remaining parts taken from reference TRBV9 and TRBJ1-5, reads DSGVTQTPKHLITATGQRVTLRCSPRSGDLSVYWYQQSLDQGLQFLIQYYNGEERAKGNILERFSAQQFPDLHSELNLSSLELGDSALYFCASSVESAGQPQHFGDGTRLSIL.